This T cell receptor beta chain was recorded in a study of T cells after yellow fever vaccination. The CDR3 is 11 residues long. Trimming shortened V by 5 bases and J by 8 bases, and 9 bases separated the two germline ends. Germline V gives CDR1 SEHNR, CDR2 FQNEAQ (reference sequence). MiXCR was run by TCRdb on the 5' RACE reads, yielding one entry per CDR3 protein. The sample carries tens of thousands of distinct CDR3 sequences, less than 7% recorded once. The table lists this clonotype with many counts. The starting material was PBMCs, either bulk or a sorted T-cell subset (CD4+, CD8+, memory, or dextramer-sorted; not recorded which), obtained 15 days after the yellow fever booster vaccination. V gene TRBV7-9 combines with J gene TRBJ1-1; D remains ambiguous. This receptor was obtained from a young man who received the YFV17D yellow fever vaccine. The CDR3 spells CASSMSGEAFF. CDR3 nucleotides: TGTGCCAGCAGCATGAGCGGAGAAGCTTTCTTT. Full variable domain (outside the CDR3, taken from reference TRBV7-9 and TRBJ1-1): DTGVSQNPRHKITKRGQNVTFRCDPISEHNRLYWYRQTLGQGPEFLTYFQNEAQLEKSRLLSDRFSAERPKGSFSTLEIQRTEQGDSAMYLCASSMSGEAFFGQGTRLTVV.